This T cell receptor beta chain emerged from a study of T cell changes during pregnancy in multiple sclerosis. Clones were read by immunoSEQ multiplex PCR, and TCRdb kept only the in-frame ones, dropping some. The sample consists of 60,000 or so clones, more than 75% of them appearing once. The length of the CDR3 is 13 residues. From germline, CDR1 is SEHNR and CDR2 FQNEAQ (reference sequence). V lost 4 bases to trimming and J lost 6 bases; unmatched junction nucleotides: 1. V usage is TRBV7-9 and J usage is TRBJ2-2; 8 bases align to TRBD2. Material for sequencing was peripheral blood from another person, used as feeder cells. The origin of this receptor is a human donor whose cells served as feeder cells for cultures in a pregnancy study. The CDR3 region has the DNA TGTGCCAGCAGCTGGACTAGCCCCGGGGAGCTGTTTTTT. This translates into CASSWTSPGELFF.